Sequencing of this TCR beta chain was carried out in a study of human T cells and chemical hapten exposure. Indicated time point: patch test 1, 2 weeks after DPC sensitization. Sample treatment: therapeutic diphenylcyclopropenone sensitization with weekly scalp DPC. Many counts were recorded for this clonotype. CDR3 length: 14 residues. V shed 8 bases, J shed 9 bases, and the junction held 7 bases outside the gene matches. MiXCR was run by TCRdb on the RACE reads, yielding one entry per CDR3 protein. The table has 85,000 or so distinct CDR3 sequences, around 10% seen once. Source: whole blood, taken in connection with sensitization to the hapten diphenylcyclopropenone (DPC). This TCR derives from a woman aged 45-60 years with alopecia areata. Some clones in this sample may be carry-over from other donors' samples. The V gene is TRBV12-3 or TRBV12-4, the J gene TRBJ2-1, with TRBD2 matching 13 bases. DNA of the CDR3: TGTGCCAGCGGACTAGCGGGGGTCGTGAGTGAGCAGTTCTTC. Translated: CASGLAGVVSEQFF.